The clone carrying this T cell receptor (beta chain) was recorded at least ten times. This sample was taken from a study of T-cell reconstitution after alpha-beta-depleted transplantation in children. The V segment lost 6 bases and the J segment 5 bases; nucleotides outside the gene matches: 4. The CDR3 totals 12 residues. Germline V gene data show CDR1 as KGHSH and CDR2 as LQKENI. Unique molecular identifiers tagged the TCRbeta library. From the PCR reads, TCRdb called clonotypes with MiXCR, one entry per CDR3 protein. The sample lists roughly 100,000 distinct CDR3 sequences, roughly 7.1% seen once, with roughly 17% in the top ten.

The V call is TRBV18, the J call TRBJ2-7, with 7 bases lining up with TRBD1. The sample here was PBMCs, taken before TCRalphabeta/CD19-depleted stem cell transplant. The TCR comes from a boy aged 2 to 10 with acute lymphoblastic leukemia, due to receive a stem cell transplant. In nucleotides, the CDR3 is TGTGCCAGCTCGCCCACAGGGGACGAGCAGTACTTC. Amino acids: CASSPTGDEQYF.